Listed below are T cell receptor beta chains from one sample, sequenced in a study of blood T cell repertoires in COVID-19. The protocol was immunoSEQ multiplex PCR, while the TCRdb copy is restricted to in-frame clones and leaves out a portion. The profile shows about 170,000 clones, 75% to 90% of them singletons. The sample comprised PBMCs or T cells enriched from blood (not recorded which). The receptors here all came from a woman younger than 30 who had recovered from COVID-19. Both conserved end residues are part of each CDR3. The D gene is left open where the match is weak. The size field is filled for only some rows; it gives once, few, many or a size class.

D,length,J,V,size,DNA,CDR3
TRBD2,15,TRBJ2-1,TRBV2,NA,TGTGCCAGCCAGATTCTAGCGGGAGTGTCCGGTGAGCAGTTCTTC,CASQILAGVSGEQFF
NA,12,TRBJ2-7,TRBV28,NA,TGTGCCAGCAGTTTAGGGCCCACCGAGCAGTACTTC,CASSLGPTEQYF
NA,16,TRBJ1-6,TRBV7-9,NA,TGTGCCAGCAGCTCCCGCGCGGCCCAGAGAAATTCACCCCTCCACTTT,CASSSRAAQRNSPLHF
TRBD1,13,TRBJ1-1,TRBV6-5,NA,TGTGCCAGCCGGACAGGGAGAGACACTGAAGCTTTCTTT,CASRTGRDTEAFF
TRBD1,15,TRBJ1-4,TRBV11-2,NA,TGTGCCAGCGGGACAGGGTTTTCAACTAATGAAAAACTGTTTTTT,CASGTGFSTNEKLFF
NA,12,TRBJ2-7,TRBV7-9,NA,TGTGCCAGCAGCCCCCTATCCTACGAGCAGTACTTC,CASSPLSYEQYF
TRBD2,15,TRBJ2-1,TRBV7-3,NA,TGTGCCAGCAGCTTAACGGGCTTGGCGGGAGGGCCACCGTTCTTC,CASSLTGLAGGPPFF
TRBD2,15,TRBJ2-5,TRBV7-2,NA,TGTGCCAGCAGCTTCCAGCGGGAGAGCTTAGAGACCCAGTACTTC,CASSFQRESLETQYF
NA,15,TRBJ1-2,TRBV5-1,NA,TGCGCCAGCAGCTTGGCCGCTGGTGGGGGACTTGGCTACACCTTC,CASSLAAGGGLGYTF
TRBD1,15,TRBJ2-2,TRBV7-7,NA,TGTGCTAGCAGCTTAGGGACAGCCAACACCGGGGAGCTGTTTTTT,CASSLGTANTGELFF
TRBD2,14,TRBJ2-7,TRBV29-1,NA,TGCAGCGTTGCGGGGGGGACGAGACCCTACGAGCAGTACTTC,CSVAGGTRPYEQYF
TRBD2,13,TRBJ2-7,TRBV7-2,once,TGTGCCAGCCAACTAGCGGCAACCTACGAGCAGTACTTC,CASQLAATYEQYF
TRBD2,17,TRBJ2-5,TRBV11-2,NA,TGTGCCAGCAGCCACCCCCTCGGGGCGGGAGGGGTAGAGACCCAGTACTTC,CASSHPLGAGGVETQYF
TRBD2,20,TRBJ2-5,TRBV5-1,NA,TGCGCCAGCAGCTTGGCCAAAGGACTAGCGGGCCGGGGGGGTCAAGAGACCCAGTACTTC,CASSLAKGLAGRGGQETQYF
TRBD1,15,TRBJ1-4,TRBV7-9,once,TGTGCCAGCAGCCAACAGGGGGCGAAAGGTGAAAAACTGTTTTTT,CASSQQGAKGEKLFF
NA,13,TRBJ1-2,TRBV10-3,NA,TGTGCCATCAGCGAGACAGGCATGTGGGGCTACACCTTC,CAISETGMWGYTF
NA,14,TRBJ2-2,TRBV6-2/TRBV6-3,NA,TGTGCCAGCAGTTTCTGGCTGCGGCCCGGGGAGCTGTTTTTT,CASSFWLRPGELFF
TRBD1,17,TRBJ2-3,TRBV9,NA,TGTGCCAGCAGCAATCAGACAGGGCTGAAGACATCGTATACGCAGTATTTT,CASSNQTGLKTSYTQYF
TRBD1,12,TRBJ2-1,TRBV18,NA,TGTGCCAGCTCACCTAACAGGGGTGAGCAGTTCTTC,CASSPNRGEQFF
NA,14,TRBJ1-1,TRBV28,NA,TGTGCCAGCAGTTTAGTAACACTGAACACTGAAGCTTTCTTT,CASSLVTLNTEAFF
TRBD1,15,TRBJ1-2,TRBV27,NA,TGTGCCAGCAGTTTGCGTGGACAGGGGTTGCGTGGCTACACCTTC,CASSLRGQGLRGYTF
TRBD1,17,TRBJ1-4,TRBV5-1,NA,TGCGCCAGCAGCTTGTTCGCCGAAAGGGGGCCTAATGAAAAACTGTTTTTT,CASSLFAERGPNEKLFF
TRBD1,15,TRBJ1-6,TRBV2,few,TGTGCCAGCAGTGCGGACAGGGGGCTGCCATCACCCCTCCACTTT,CASSADRGLPSPLHF
NA,16,TRBJ2-3,TRBV5-1,NA,TGCGCCAGCAGCTTGGCTGGCGGGGGCGCGGGAGATACGCAGTATTTT,CASSLAGGGAGDTQYF
TRBD1,14,TRBJ2-7,TRBV10-3,once,TGTGCCATCAGACCGACAGGGAACCTTGCCGAGCAGTACTTC,CAIRPTGNLAEQYF
NA,14,TRBJ2-7,TRBV5-5,NA,TGTGCCAGCAGCCCGGTGGTGCAGGACTACGAGCAGTACTTC,CASSPVVQDYEQYF
TRBD1,15,TRBJ1-5,TRBV9,NA,TGTGCCAGCAGCGCGGGACAGGGGGAGGGACAGCCCCAGCATTTT,CASSAGQGEGQPQHF
TRBD1,17,TRBJ2-7,TRBV4-2,NA,TGTGCCAGCAGCCAAGATCCGAGGGGACAGTTTTTGTACGAGCAGTACTTC,CASSQDPRGQFLYEQYF
TRBD2,15,TRBJ2-1,TRBV5-4,NA,TGTGCCAGCAGCCCGGGACTAGGGCCCTACAATGAGCAGTTCTTC,CASSPGLGPYNEQFF
NA,13,TRBJ2-7,TRBV7-6,NA,TGTGCCAGCAGCGCCCGACAGGTTAACGAGCAGTACTTC,CASSARQVNEQYF